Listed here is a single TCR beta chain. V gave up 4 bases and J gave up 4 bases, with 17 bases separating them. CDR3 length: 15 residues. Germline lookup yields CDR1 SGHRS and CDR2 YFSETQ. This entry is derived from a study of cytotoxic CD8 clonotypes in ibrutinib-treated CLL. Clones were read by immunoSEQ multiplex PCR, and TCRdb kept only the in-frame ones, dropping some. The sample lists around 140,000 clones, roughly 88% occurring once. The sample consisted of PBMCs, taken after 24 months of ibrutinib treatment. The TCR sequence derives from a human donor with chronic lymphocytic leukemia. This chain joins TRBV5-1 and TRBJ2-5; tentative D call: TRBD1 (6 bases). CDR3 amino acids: CASSPITGSGETQYF. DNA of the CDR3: TGCGCCAGCAGCCCGATAACAGGGTCGGGAGAGACCCAGTACTTC.